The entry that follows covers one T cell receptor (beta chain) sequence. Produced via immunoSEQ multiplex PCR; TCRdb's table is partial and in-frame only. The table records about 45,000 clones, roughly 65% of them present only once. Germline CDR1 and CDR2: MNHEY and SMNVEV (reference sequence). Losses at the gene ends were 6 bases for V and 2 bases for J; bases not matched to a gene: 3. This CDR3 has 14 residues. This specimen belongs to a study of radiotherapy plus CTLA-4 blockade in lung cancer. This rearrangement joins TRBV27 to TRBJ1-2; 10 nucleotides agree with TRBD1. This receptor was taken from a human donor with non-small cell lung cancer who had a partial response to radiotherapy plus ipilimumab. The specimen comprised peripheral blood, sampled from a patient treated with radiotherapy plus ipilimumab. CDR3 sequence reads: CASRPGQGNYGYTF. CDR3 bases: TGTGCCAGCAGGCCGGGACAGGGGAACTATGGCTACACCTTC.